Detailed here is one T cell receptor (beta chain). The specificity of this receptor is unknown. No base qualities exist here, and no much larger clone lies one base off it. The data were taken from a study of cytomegalovirus exposure and HLA in healthy donors (dated by TCRdb to between 2016 and 2019). For the study in its entirety: In an earlier analysis of 550 to 750 of the donors, about 260 Gb of sequence data and roughly 100 million unique TCR beta sequences from roughly 200 million T cells were reported. Class I and class II HLA loci were covered by the typing at four-digit resolution. A later analysis re-analyzed previously published TCR beta repertoires from roughly 600 donors and added high-resolution HLA genotyping to study TCR occurrence patterns. An early release that covered about 600 HLA-typed donors contained approximately 300 gigabases of sequencing data and tens of millions of unique TCR sequences. An earlier analysis of 587 of the donors applied high-throughput TCR beta sequencing to assess whether each TCR beta V gene segment acted as functional or pseudogenic. Rather than using new phenotypic data, the later analysis identified candidate immune exposures from TCR beta sequences and from how often those sequences occurred across donors. Of the roughly 410 genotyped donors, more than 75% were placed in the genetic ancestry cluster associated with self-reported Caucasian donors. The number of typed donors differed by locus: about 620-640 for A, B, C, DRB1 and DQB1; 522 for DQA1; 606 for DPA1; and some 430 for DPB1. A separate validation cohort of about 110 different subjects was used in addition to the roughly 720-subject first cohort. Five DR-DQ haplotypes were handled as single units for association and clustering, since linkage in the cohort was strong. Every discovery cohort repertoire had been produced on one sequencing platform. Using immunosequencing, the study profiled T cell repertoires from about 650 subjects and related those repertoires to cytomegalovirus serostatus. To predict cytomegalovirus infection status, the study combined high-throughput TCR immunosequencing, statistical association of individual TCRs with disease status, and machine learning. Alongside the repertoire data, information on donor age, sex, ethnicity and CMV serostatus was compiled. Among about 370 genotyped donors of the cohort, an average of approximately 240,000 unique TCR beta nucleotide sequences was sequenced per donor, of which about 18% were non-productive. A later genetic analysis used genome-wide SNP genotypes for about 55% of the 666 donors, treating that subset as a discovery cohort. The aim of the study was to test whether cataloging public T cell receptors could identify signatures of past pathogen exposure.

The cohort consisted of more than 650 healthy bone marrow donors. At the time of sampling, every cohort member was nominally healthy, though immune exposures that went unrecorded were likely present. The donor was CMV seropositive and belonged to the group of 250 to 300 seropositive cohort members. Each donor provided a peripheral blood sample, and peripheral blood mononuclear cells were used for TCR beta sequencing. The Qiagen DNeasy Blood Extraction Kit was used to extract genomic DNA from the blood cell samples. The library came from the immunoSEQ multiplex PCR assay. A mixture of 60 forward primers for TCR Vbeta segments and 13 reverse primers for TCR Jbeta segments was used in the multiplex PCR. A multiplex PCR assay on genomic DNA amplified the CDR3 region of rearranged TCR beta genes. On the Illumina HiSeq System, the amplified TCR beta libraries were sequenced as 87-base-pair reads. The original pipeline was this. A later analysis tallied some 79 million unique TCR beta chains across the 700 or so repertoires, and 10 million to 11 million of those chains were shared by two or more donors. To remove PCR and sequencing errors, raw reads were error-corrected and collapsed into unique sequences using a nearest-neighbor algorithm that merged closely related sequences. Alignment of CDR3 sequences to IMGT reference sequences was used to assign V, D and J gene segments. For a sequence to be retained, at least a six-nucleotide match to both a V gene segment and a J gene segment was required. A rearrangement was called productive if the CDR3 had no stop codons and remained in frame with V and J, and every other rearrangement was called non-productive. CDR3 was defined by IMGT convention, running from the second conserved V-encoded cysteine to the conserved J-encoded phenylalanine. The earlier analysis of some 550 of the donors excluded any sequence lacking an unambiguous match to a single V gene segment. An earlier analysis of fewer than 750 of the donors called V segments functional above 56.7% productive rearrangements and segregating when the between-donor standard deviation exceeded 5%. To diagnose cytomegalovirus status from the catalog of TCR beta chain sequences, a statistical classification framework was built. In a later analysis, TCR nucleotide sequences were compared against IMGT/GENE-DB human TR gene sequences so that V and J genes could be assigned. Using the TCRdist pipeline, a later analysis assigned CDR3 sequences along with most-parsimonious VDJ recombination scenarios. In a later analysis, each TCR beta chain was defined by its CDR3 amino acid sequence together with its V-gene family, and reads lacking a unique V-gene family were excluded. In a later analysis, 500 to 700 highly shared, low-generation-probability nucleotide sequences were removed to address suspected cross-contamination and a sequencing artifact. For each public chain, a later analysis derived a clonal expansion index from normalized ranks of inferred template counts within each repertoire. Generation probabilities in a later analysis came from a VDJ recombination model fitted to out-of-frame rearrangements, and those results were checked against IGoR. In a later analysis, TCR-TCR, TCR-HLA and TCR-CMV co-occurrence was scored with hypergeometric tests, and a repertoire-size bias correction was applied to TCR pairs. To estimate false discovery rates, a later analysis permuted the HLA or CMV assignments 20 times. In a later analysis, co-occurring TCRs were grouped using DBSCAN, and TCRdist sequence similarity was added for clustering within HLA-allele-positive subsets. For co-occurrence clustering, repertoires with fewer than 30,000 or more than 120,000 public chains were excluded, along with a handful of repertoires with anomalous nucleotide sharing. Entries here come from immuneACCESS through TCRdb and include only in-frame sequences with V and J called. Some clones fail to appear in such tables; in the studies checked, an unresolved V gene covers under half of the shortfall, and the cause of the remainder is unknown. The V and J calls and clone size were taken over from that table, and D and trimming were inferred from the DNA. This sample lists about 170,000 clones; over 80% were detected once. The leading ten clones occupy under 6% of the sample.

Results and caveats for the whole study, not just this receptor: In an earlier analysis of approximately 590 of the donors, most TCR beta V segments appeared in productive rearrangements about 90% or about 30% of the time, broadly matching IMGT annotations. Strong co-occurrence of HLA alleles, especially DR and DQ, made assigning TCR associations to individual alleles difficult. The authors suggested that the approach could potentially be extended to other disease states and immunological phenotypes. In a later analysis, around 17,000 TCR beta sequences were associated with specific HLA alleles at a false discovery rate of 0.05. In this cohort, only TCR beta chains were sequenced, and detectable features were limited by the absence of alpha or paired-chain data. The earlier analysis of approximately 540 of the donors excluded roughly 17 rarely observed V segments, including chromosome 9 orphons, because counts were too low. Sequencing depth was assumed to be roughly uniform across donors in the presence/absence analyses, though that assumption may not hold. Three of the identified cytomegalovirus-associated TCR beta chains were confirmed in vitro to be specific for cytomegalovirus antigens. In a later genetic analysis, a missense DCLRE1C variant was associated with V-gene and J-gene trimming of TCR beta chains, and the association was replicated in an independent cohort. Most TCR sequences were seen in very few donors, while some public TCRs were found in many individuals. The only immune exposure information available for the cohort was CMV serostatus. In a later analysis, HLA-associated TCR beta chains were found to be more clonally expanded and to have lower generation probabilities than equally common non-associated chains. Linkage disequilibrium might explain the correlated functional status among segregating V segments, but an unknown experimental factor could not be excluded. In a later analysis, TCR association rates were found to vary across HLA loci, with the most associated TCRs seen for DRB1 alleles and the fewest for HLA-C alleles. A further reported finding was that TCR beta sequences accurately predicted the HLA-A and HLA-B alleles for most subjects in the first cohort. Cytomegalovirus status was reported to be diagnosed by the classifier with high specificity and sensitivity in both the original and validation cohorts. Because HLA typing was missing for some donors at each locus, association tests included only the typed subset. A group of highly shared sequence variants was considered likely to be a technical artifact of the sequencing pipeline. The study listed 164 TCR beta chains as associated with cytomegalovirus. According to a later analysis, parvovirus B19, influenza, CMV and Epstein-Barr virus appeared linked to several top co-occurrence clusters. In a later analysis, most CMV-associated TCR beta chains were found to appear HLA-restricted, with HLA associations seemingly driven largely by CMV exposure. A later genetic analysis reported fewer N-insertions in productive TCRs among donors in an Asian-associated ancestry cluster than the approximately 700-donor mean.

The sequence derives from a woman between 45 and 65 years old in good health and CMV-seropositive. Specimen: PBMCs.

DNA sequence: TGTGCCATCAGTACTGGACAGGGGCAAGGGAACATTCAGTACTTC. It codes for CAISTGQGQGNIQYF. The sequence links TRBV10-3 to TRBJ2-4; the junction holds 9 bases that match TRBD1. Trimming takes 5 bases off V and 7 bases off J; junction bases not matched to a gene: 9. Its CDR3 holds 15 amino acids, cysteine through phenylalanine. Just the 45-base CDR3 DNA is kept, in frame starting at base 1. The germline V gene specifies ENHRY as CDR1 and SYGVKD as CDR2.